These T cell receptor beta chains were read from a single sample in a study of T cells in Graves' hyperthyroidism and ophthalmopathy. In TCRdb, the multiplex PCR reads were re-called with MiXCR into one record per CDR3 protein. This table has about 580,000 distinct CDR3 sequences, 35% to 55% appearing once. The specimen sequenced was peripheral blood or thyroid tissue (not recorded which). These receptors were obtained from a woman under 30 with Graves' hyperthyroidism. Each CDR3 is given with its conserved first and last residue. D genes are given only for firm matches. Expanded clones are given a class, and other clones once, few, many or no size at all.

CDR3nt | CDR3aa | len | v_gene | d_gene | j_gene | abundance
TGTGCCAGCAGCCTGGTTGTGGGGGCTTTTGACAGGGGCGAAAGAGTCTATGGCTACACCTTC | CASSLVVGAFDRGERVYGYTF | 21 | TRBV5-5 | TRBD1 | TRBJ1-2 | .
TGTGCCAGCAGCATACGAGACAGGGGAGCTAATGAAAAACTGTTTTTT | CASSIRDRGANEKLFF | 16 | TRBV7-9 | TRBD1 | TRBJ1-4 | .
TGTGCCAGCAGCTCGACTAGCGGGAGCTGGGAGACTGAAGCTTTCTTT | CASSSTSGSWETEAFF | 16 | TRBV7-7 | . | TRBJ1-1 | .
TGTGCCACCAGCAGATCCTTAGTAGGCTACGAGCAGTACTTC | CATSRSLVGYEQYF | 14 | TRBV15 | . | TRBJ2-7 | once
TGTGCCAGCAGCCCCGGACTAGCGGGATGGGGCGCCGGGGAGCTGTTTTTT | CASSPGLAGWGAGELFF | 17 | TRBV7-9 | TRBD2 | TRBJ2-2 | .
TGCAGCGCTAGTATGGGGGGGCAGCCCCAGTACTTC | CSASMGGQPQYF | 12 | TRBV29-1 | . | TRBJ2-5 | .
TGCGCCAGCAGCTTGCGACTAAGCAATGAGCGGTTCTTC | CASSLRLSNERFF | 13 | TRBV5-1 | . | TRBJ2-5 | .
TGTGCCAGCAGTCCGGCGGGGGAATATGGCTACACCTTC | CASSPAGEYGYTF | 13 | TRBV12-3/TRBV12-4 | . | TRBJ1-2 | many
TGCGCCAGCAGCACAGACACCGGGAACACCATATATTTT | CASSTDTGNTIYF | 13 | TRBV5-1 | . | TRBJ1-3 | .
TGTGCCAGCAGTGAAGTATTGACAGGGGTGGATGGCTACACCTTC | CASSEVLTGVDGYTF | 15 | TRBV6-1 | TRBD1 | TRBJ1-2 | many
TGCAGTGCTAGACCAAAGGACAGGGCCGCCTACGAGCAGTACTTC | CSARPKDRAAYEQYF | 15 | TRBV20-1 | TRBD1 | TRBJ2-7 | many
TGTGCCACCAGTGATACGGCGGGAGTAGGAGAGACCCAGTACTTC | CATSDTAGVGETQYF | 15 | TRBV24-1 | TRBD2 | TRBJ2-5 | many
TGTGCCAGCAGTCCACGCGGTGCGCTAACTTACGAGCAGTACTTC | CASSPRGALTYEQYF | 15 | TRBV27 | . | TRBJ2-7 | .
TGTGCCACCAGCAGAGGAACTAGCGGGAGGGACAATGAGCAGTTCTTC | CATSRGTSGRDNEQFF | 16 | TRBV15 | TRBD2 | TRBJ2-1 | many
TGTGCCAGCAGCGACACACTAGCGGGAGTTCACACAGATACGCAGTATTTT | CASSDTLAGVHTDTQYF | 17 | TRBV5-5 | TRBD2 | TRBJ2-3 | .
TGTGCCAGCAGGACAGTCATCTCCGAGCAGTACTTC | CASRTVISEQYF | 12 | TRBV27 | . | TRBJ2-7 | .